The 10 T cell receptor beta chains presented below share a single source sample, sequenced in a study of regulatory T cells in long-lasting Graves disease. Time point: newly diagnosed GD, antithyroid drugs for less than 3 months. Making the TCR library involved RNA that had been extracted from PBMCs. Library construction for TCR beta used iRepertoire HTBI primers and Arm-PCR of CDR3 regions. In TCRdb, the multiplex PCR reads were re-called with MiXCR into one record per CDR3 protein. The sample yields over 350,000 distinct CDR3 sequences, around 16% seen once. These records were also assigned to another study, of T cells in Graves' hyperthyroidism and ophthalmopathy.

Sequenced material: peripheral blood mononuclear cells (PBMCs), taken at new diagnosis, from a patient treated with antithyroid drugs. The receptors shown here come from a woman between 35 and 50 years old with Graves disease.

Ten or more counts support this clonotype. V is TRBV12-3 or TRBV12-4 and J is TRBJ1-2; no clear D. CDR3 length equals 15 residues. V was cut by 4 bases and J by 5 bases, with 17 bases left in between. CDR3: CASSSTGIPPYGYTF. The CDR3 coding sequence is TGTGCCAGCAGTTCGACGGGTATACCCCCTTATGGCTACACCTTC.

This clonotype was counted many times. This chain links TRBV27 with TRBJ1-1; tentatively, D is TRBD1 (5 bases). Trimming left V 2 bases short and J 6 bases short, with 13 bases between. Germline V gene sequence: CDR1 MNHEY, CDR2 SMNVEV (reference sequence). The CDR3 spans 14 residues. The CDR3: CASSLKGFWAEAFF. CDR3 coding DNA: TGTGCCAGCAGTTTAAAGGGGTTTTGGGCTGAAGCTTTCTTT.

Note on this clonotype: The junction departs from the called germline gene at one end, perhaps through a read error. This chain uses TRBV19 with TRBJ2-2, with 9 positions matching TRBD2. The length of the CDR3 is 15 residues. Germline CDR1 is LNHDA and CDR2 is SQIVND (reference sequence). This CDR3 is CASRIAGDNTGELFF. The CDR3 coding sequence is TGTGCCAGTAGAATAGCGGGAGACAACACCGGGGAGCTGTTTTTT. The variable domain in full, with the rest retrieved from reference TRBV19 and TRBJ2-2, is DGGITQSPKYLFRKEGQNVTLSCEQNLNHDAMYWYRQDPGQGLRLIYYSQIVNDFQKGDIAEGYSVSREKKESFPLTVTSAQKNPTAFYLCASRIAGDNTGELFFGEGSRLTVL.

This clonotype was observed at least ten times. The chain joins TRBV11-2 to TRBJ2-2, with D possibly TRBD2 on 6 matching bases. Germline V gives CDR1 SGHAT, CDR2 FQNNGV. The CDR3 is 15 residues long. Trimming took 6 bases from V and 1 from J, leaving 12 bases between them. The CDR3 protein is CASRATRRNTGELFF. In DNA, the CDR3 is TGTGCCAGCAGAGCGACTAGACGGAACACCGGGGAGCTGTTTTTT.

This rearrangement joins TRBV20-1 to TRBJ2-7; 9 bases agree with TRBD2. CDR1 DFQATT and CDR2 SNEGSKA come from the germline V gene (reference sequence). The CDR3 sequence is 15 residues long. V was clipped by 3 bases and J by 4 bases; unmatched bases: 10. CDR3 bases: TGCAGTGCTAGTTTTTCAGTGGCGGGAGGGTACGAGCAGTACTTC. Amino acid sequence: CSASFSVAGGYEQYF.

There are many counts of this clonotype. For the CDR3, the DNA is TGTGCCAGCAGTGAAGCGGGACAGGGTGGTCACGAGCAGTACTTC. Protein: CASSEAGQGGHEQYF. This chain connects TRBV6-1 to TRBJ2-7, with 9 positions matching TRBD1. Per the germline V gene, CDR1 is MNHNS and CDR2 is SASEGT. This CDR3 contains 15 residues. Germline trimming cut 0 bases from V and 5 bases from J; bases unmatched to any gene: 5.

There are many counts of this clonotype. As DNA, the CDR3 is TGTGCCAGCAGCCAAGCGGGAGGTGCCTACAATGAGCAGTTCTTC. This sequence encodes CASSQAGGAYNEQFF. This rearrangement joins TRBV11-2 to TRBJ2-1; 9 bases align to TRBD2. J lost 2 bases, V lost 5 bases, and 4 bases had no gene match. The CDR3 sequence is 15 residues long. CDR1 SGHAT and CDR2 FQNNGV come from the germline V gene. Full variable domain (remainder filled in from reference TRBV11-2 and TRBJ2-1): EAGVAQSPRYKIIEKRQSVAFWCNPISGHATLYWYQQILGQGPKLLIQFQNNGVVDDSQLPKDRFSAERLKGVDSTLKIQPAKLEDSAVYLCASSQAGGAYNEQFFGPGTRLTVL.

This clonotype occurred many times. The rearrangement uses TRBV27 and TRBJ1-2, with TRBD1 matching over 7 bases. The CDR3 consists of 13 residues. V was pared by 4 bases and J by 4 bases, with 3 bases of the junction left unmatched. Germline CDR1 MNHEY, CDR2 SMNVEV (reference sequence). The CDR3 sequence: CASSYRTGYGYTF. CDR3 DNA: TGTGCCAGCAGTTACCGGACAGGCTATGGCTACACCTTC.

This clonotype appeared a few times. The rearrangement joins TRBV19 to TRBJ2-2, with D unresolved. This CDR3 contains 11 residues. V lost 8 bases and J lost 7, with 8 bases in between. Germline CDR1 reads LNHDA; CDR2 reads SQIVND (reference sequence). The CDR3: CASLGGGELFF. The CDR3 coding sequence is TGTGCCAGTTTGGGTGGCGGGGAGCTGTTTTTT.

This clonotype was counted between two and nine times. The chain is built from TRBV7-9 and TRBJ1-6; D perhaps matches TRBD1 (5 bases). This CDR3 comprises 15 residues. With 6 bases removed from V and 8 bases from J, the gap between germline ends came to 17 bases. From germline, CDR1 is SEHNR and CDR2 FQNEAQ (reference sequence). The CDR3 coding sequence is TGTGCCAGCAGTCGCGGGACGGGGCATTATTCACCCCTCCACTTT. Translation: CASSRGTGHYSPLHF.